A selection of T cell receptor beta chains follows, all from one sample in a study of blood T cell repertoires in COVID-19. Profiled with immunoSEQ multiplex PCR; TCRdb holds only in-frame clones, not every one. The sample includes some 190,000 clones, more than 75% seen only once; the top ten take approximately 8.1%. Sequenced: peripheral blood. The receptors were sampled from a woman in her sixties with COVID-19, enrolled during active disease. Both conserved end residues are part of each CDR3. D genes are given only for firm matches. Clone sizes are given selectively: once, few, many, or a class where the clone is expanded.

>.|TRBV19|TRBJ2-2|.
CASSRGQSTGELFF
TGTGCCAGTAGTAGGGGGCAAAGCACCGGGGAGCTGTTTTTT
>TRBD2|TRBV5-1|TRBJ2-1|.
CASSLEGTSGYNEQFF
TGCGCCAGCAGCTTGGAGGGGACTAGCGGATACAATGAGCAGTTCTTC
>TRBD1|TRBV3-1/TRBV3-2|TRBJ2-7|few
CASSQATGRYEQYF
TGTGCCAGCAGCCAAGCGACAGGGCGTTACGAGCAGTACTTC
>TRBD1|TRBV6-5|TRBJ2-1|.
CASSSHTGVGEQFF
TGTGCCAGCAGTTCACATACAGGGGTTGGGGAGCAGTTCTTC
>TRBD1|TRBV9|TRBJ1-1|.
CASSAASRGQTEAFF
TGTGCCAGCAGCGCCGCTTCCAGGGGGCAAACTGAAGCTTTCTTT
>.|TRBV3-1/TRBV3-2|TRBJ2-7|.
CASSHTGGGRDSYEQYF
TGTGCCAGCAGCCACACAGGGGGGGGGCGAGATTCCTACGAGCAGTACTTC
>.|TRBV6-1|TRBJ1-2|.
CASSEVGGSYGYTF
TGTGCCAGCAGTGAGGTGGGGGGGTCCTATGGCTACACCTTC
>.|TRBV5-1|TRBJ2-2|.
CASSLEGGVETGELFF
TGCGCCAGCAGCTTGGAAGGGGGAGTAGAAACCGGGGAGCTGTTTTTT
>.|TRBV28|TRBJ2-5|.
CASSSAGYEETQYF
TGTGCCAGCAGTTCTGCAGGGTATGAGGAGACCCAGTACTTC
>TRBD2|TRBV5-4|TRBJ2-1|.
CASSPGGQAFNYNEQFF
TGTGCCAGCAGCCCGGGAGGTCAAGCCTTTAACTACAATGAGCAGTTCTTC
>.|TRBV7-3|TRBJ2-7|.
CASSLGQGTYEQYF
TGTGCCAGCAGCTTAGGGCAGGGGACCTACGAGCAGTACTTC
>TRBD2|TRBV27|TRBJ2-2|.
CASTTRGGLAGELFF
TGTGCCAGCACCACCCGGGGGGGACTAGCGGGAGAGCTGTTTTTT
>.|TRBV5-1|TRBJ2-2|once
CASRQGNTGELFF
TGCGCCAGCAGACAGGGGAACACCGGGGAGCTGTTTTTT
>TRBD1|TRBV30|TRBJ1-2|.
CAWTGQGGDDGYTF
TGTGCCTGGACGGGACAGGGGGGAGATGATGGCTACACCTTC
>.|TRBV10-2|TRBJ1-6|few
CASRAEFRANSPLHF
TGCGCCAGCAGGGCGGAGTTCCGAGCAAATTCACCCCTCCACTTT
>TRBD2|TRBV29-1|TRBJ2-1|.
CSVAATGGFTEQFF
TGCAGCGTTGCTGCGACGGGAGGATTCACTGAGCAGTTCTTC
>.|TRBV23-1|TRBJ2-6|.
CASSQKKSSGANVLTF
TGCGCCAGCAGTCAGAAGAAAAGCTCTGGGGCTAACGTCCTGACTTTC
>TRBD2|TRBV10-3|TRBJ2-3|.
CAISSGTSSSDTQYF
TGTGCCATCTCTTCCGGGACTAGCTCTTCAGATACGCAGTATTTT
>TRBD1|TRBV5-1|TRBJ1-6|.
CASSSGGADNSPLHF
TGCGCCAGCAGCTCAGGGGGCGCTGATAATTCACCCCTCCACTTT
>TRBD1|TRBV9|TRBJ1-1|.
CASSEGGTGGNTEAFF
TGTGCCAGCAGCGAGGGAGGGACAGGGGGAAACACTGAAGCTTTCTTT
>.|TRBV2|TRBJ1-6|.
CAAARGRDSPLHF
TGTGCCGCGGCTAGGGGTAGGGATTCACCCCTCCACTTT
>TRBD1|TRBV27|TRBJ1-3|.
CASTPRQGDSGNTIYF
TGTGCCAGCACTCCCCGACAGGGCGACTCTGGAAACACCATATATTTT
>TRBD1|TRBV2|TRBJ1-6|.
CASSQGAVSPLHF
TGTGCCAGCAGCCAGGGGGCGGTGTCACCCCTCCACTTT
>TRBD1|TRBV28|TRBJ1-5|few
CASTSGDRARDQPQHF
TGTGCCAGCACTTCGGGGGACAGGGCTAGGGATCAGCCCCAGCATTTT
>TRBD2|TRBV5-1|TRBJ2-7|.
CASSLATSGSLYEQYF
TGCGCCAGCAGCTTGGCAACTAGCGGGAGTCTCTACGAGCAGTACTTC
>.|TRBV27|TRBJ2-5|once
CASSFISGETQYF
TGTGCCAGCAGTTTTATATCCGGTGAGACCCAGTACTTC
>TRBD2|TRBV18|TRBJ2-5|.
CASSPRGLAGVQETQYF
TGTGCCAGCTCACCCAGAGGACTAGCGGGGGTCCAAGAGACCCAGTACTTC
>TRBD1|TRBV2|TRBJ2-3|.
CASSMGQGTDTQYF
TGTGCCAGCAGTATGGGACAGGGAACAGATACGCAGTATTTT
>TRBD1|TRBV28|TRBJ1-3|few
CASSNPRQGAFGNTIYF
TGTGCCAGCAGTAATCCCCGACAGGGGGCATTTGGAAACACCATATATTTT
>TRBD1|TRBV18|TRBJ1-1|.
CASSTGQVNTEAFF
TGTGCCAGCTCAACTGGACAGGTGAACACTGAAGCTTTCTTT
>TRBD1|TRBV2|TRBJ1-5|.
CASSGQGPRHF
TGTGCCAGCAGTGGACAGGGGCCCCGACATTTT